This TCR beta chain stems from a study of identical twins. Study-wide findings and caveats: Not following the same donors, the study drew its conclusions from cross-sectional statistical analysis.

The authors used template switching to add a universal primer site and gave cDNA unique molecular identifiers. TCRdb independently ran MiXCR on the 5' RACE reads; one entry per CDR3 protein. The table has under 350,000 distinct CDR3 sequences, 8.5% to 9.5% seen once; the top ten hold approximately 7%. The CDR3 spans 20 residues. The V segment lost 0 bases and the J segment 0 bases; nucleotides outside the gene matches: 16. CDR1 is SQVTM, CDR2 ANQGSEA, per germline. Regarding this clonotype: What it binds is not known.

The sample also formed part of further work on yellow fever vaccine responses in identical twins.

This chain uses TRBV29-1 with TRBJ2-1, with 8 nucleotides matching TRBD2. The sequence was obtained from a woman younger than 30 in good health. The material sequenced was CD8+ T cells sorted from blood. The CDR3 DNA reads TGCAGCGTTGAAGATCTGGGGACTAGATCTTCAACGAGCTCCTACAATGAGCAGTTCTTC. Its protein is CSVEDLGTRSSTSSYNEQFF.